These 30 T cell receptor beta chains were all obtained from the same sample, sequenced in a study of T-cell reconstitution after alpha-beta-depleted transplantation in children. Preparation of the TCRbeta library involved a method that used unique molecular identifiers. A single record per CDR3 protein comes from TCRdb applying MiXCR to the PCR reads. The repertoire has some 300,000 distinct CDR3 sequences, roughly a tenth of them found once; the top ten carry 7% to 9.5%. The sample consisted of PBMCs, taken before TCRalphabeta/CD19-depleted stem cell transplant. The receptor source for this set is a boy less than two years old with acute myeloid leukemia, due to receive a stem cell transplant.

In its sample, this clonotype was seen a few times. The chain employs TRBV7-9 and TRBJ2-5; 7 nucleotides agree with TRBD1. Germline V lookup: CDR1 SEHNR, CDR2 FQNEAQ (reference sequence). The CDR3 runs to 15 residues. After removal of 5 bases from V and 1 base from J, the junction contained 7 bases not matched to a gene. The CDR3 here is CASSPGTAVQETQYF. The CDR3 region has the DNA TGTGCCAGCAGCCCCGGGACAGCAGTCCAAGAGACCCAGTACTTC.

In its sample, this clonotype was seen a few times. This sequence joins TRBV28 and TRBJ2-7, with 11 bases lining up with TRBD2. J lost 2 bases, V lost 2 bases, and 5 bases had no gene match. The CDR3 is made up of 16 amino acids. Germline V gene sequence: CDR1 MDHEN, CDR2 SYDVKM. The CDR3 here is CASSLRWTSGPYEQYF. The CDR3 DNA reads TGTGCCAGCAGTTTACGATGGACTAGCGGGCCCTACGAGCAGTACTTC.

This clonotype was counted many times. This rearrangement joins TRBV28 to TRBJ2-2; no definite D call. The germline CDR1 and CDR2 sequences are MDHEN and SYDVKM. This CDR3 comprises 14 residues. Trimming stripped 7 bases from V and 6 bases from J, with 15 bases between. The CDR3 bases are TGTGCCAGCAAGGACCCTTTTGAAGCCGGGGAGCTGTTTTTT. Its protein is CASKDPFEAGELFF. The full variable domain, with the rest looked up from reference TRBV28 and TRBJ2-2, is DVKVTQSSRYLVKRTGEKVFLECVQDMDHENMFWYRQDPGLGLRLIYFSYDVKMKEKGDIPEGYSVSREKKERFSLILESASTNQTSMYLCASKDPFEAGELFFGEGSRLTVL.

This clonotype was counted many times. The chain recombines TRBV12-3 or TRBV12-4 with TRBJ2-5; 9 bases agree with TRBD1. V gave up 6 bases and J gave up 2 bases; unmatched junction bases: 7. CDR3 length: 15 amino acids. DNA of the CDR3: TGTGCCAGCAGGGATAGGGACAGGGTTCAAGAGACCCAGTACTTC. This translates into CASRDRDRVQETQYF.

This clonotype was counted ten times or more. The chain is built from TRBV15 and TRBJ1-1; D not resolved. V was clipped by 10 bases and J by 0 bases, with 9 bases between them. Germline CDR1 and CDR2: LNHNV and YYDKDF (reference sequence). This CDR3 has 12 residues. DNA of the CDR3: TGTGCCATCGGCCAGGTGAACACTGAAGCTTTCTTT. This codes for CAIGQVNTEAFF.

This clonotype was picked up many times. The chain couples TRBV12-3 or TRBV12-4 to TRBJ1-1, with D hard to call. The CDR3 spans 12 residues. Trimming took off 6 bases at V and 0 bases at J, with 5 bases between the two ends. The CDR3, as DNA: TGTGCCAGCAGCGACGTGAACACTGAAGCTTTCTTT. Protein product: CASSDVNTEAFF.

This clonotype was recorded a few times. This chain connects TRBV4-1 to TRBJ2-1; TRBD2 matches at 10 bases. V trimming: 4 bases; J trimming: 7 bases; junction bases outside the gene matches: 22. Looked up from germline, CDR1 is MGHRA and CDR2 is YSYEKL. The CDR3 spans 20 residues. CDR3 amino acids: CASSRGPRLSGGEVMNEQFF. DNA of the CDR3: TGCGCCAGCAGCCGAGGACCCCGCCTAAGCGGGGGGGAAGTCATGAATGAGCAGTTCTTC.

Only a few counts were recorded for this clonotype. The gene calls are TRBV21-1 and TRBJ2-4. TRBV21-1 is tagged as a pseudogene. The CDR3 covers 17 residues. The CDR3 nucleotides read TGTGCCAGCAGCAAAGAGCGATTTGAAGAAGGGAAAAACATTCAGTACTTC. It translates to CASSKERFEEGKNIQYF.

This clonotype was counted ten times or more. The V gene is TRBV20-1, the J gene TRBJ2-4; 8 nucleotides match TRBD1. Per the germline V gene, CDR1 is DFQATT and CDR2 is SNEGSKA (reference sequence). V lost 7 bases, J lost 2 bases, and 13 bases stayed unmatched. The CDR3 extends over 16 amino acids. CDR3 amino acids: CSGEMVTGATKNIQYF. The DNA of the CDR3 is TGCAGTGGGGAAATGGTGACAGGGGCGACCAAAAACATTCAGTACTTC.

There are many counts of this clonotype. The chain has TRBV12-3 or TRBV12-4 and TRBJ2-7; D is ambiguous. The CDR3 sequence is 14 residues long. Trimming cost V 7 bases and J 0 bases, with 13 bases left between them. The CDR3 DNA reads TGTGCCAGCACCCTCGGAACCCACTCCTACGAGCAGTACTTC. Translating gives CASTLGTHSYEQYF.

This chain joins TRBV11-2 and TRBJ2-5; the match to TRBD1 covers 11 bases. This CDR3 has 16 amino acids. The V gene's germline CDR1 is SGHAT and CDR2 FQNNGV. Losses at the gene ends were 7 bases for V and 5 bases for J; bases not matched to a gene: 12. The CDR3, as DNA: TGTGCCAGCACCCATCGAGGACAGGGGGCCAGGGAGACCCAGTACTTC. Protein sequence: CASTHRGQGARETQYF. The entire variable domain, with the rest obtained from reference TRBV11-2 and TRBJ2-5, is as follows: EAGVAQSPRYKIIEKRQSVAFWCNPISGHATLYWYQQILGQGPKLLIQFQNNGVVDDSQLPKDRFSAERLKGVDSTLKIQPAKLEDSAVYLCASTHRGQGARETQYFGPGTRLLVL.

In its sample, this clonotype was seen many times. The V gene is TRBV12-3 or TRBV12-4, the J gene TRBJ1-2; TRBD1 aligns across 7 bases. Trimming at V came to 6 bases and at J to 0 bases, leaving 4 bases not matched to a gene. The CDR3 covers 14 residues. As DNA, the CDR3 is TGTGCCAGCAGGACGCAGGGGGCTAACTATGGCTACACCTTC. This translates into CASRTQGANYGYTF.

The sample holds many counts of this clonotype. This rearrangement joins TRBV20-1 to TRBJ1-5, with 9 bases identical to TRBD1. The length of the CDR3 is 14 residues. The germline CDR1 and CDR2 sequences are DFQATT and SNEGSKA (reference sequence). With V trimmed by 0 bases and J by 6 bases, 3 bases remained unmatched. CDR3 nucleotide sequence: TGCAGTGCTAGAGATGGGACAGGGAGTCAGCCCCAGCATTTT. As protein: CSARDGTGSQPQHF.

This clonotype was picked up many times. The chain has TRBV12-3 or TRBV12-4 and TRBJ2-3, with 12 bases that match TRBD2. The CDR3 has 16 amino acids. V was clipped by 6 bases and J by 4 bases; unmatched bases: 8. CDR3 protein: CASRRGSSGRADTQYF. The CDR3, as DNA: TGTGCCAGCAGGCGCGGCTCTAGCGGGAGGGCAGATACGCAGTATTTT.

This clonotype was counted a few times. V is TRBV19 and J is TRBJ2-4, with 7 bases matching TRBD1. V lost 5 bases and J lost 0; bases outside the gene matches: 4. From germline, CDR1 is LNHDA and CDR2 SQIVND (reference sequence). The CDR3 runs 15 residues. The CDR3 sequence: CASSPQGIAKNIQYF. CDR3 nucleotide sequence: TGTGCCAGTAGTCCACAGGGGATAGCCAAAAACATTCAGTACTTC.

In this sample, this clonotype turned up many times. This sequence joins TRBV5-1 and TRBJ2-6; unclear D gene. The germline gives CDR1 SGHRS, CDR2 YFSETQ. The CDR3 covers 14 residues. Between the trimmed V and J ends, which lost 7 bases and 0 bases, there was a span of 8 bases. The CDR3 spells CASRLSSGANVLTF. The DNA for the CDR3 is TGCGCCAGCCGACTGAGCTCTGGGGCCAACGTCCTGACTTTC.

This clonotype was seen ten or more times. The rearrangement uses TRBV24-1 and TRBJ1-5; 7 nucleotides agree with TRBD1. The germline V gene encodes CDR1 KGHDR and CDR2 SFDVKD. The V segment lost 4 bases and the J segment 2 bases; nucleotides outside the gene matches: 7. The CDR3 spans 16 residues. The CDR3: CATSESGQPGNQPQHF. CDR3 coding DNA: TGTGCCACCAGTGAGTCGGGACAGCCGGGCAATCAGCCCCAGCATTTT.

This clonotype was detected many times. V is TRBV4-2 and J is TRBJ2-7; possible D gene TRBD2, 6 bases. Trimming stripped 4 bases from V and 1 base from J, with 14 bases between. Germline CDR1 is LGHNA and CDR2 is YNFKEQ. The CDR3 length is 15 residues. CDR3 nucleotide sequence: TGTGCCAGCAGCCCAACGTATCGGGGGTCCTACGAGCAGTACTTC. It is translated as CASSPTYRGSYEQYF.

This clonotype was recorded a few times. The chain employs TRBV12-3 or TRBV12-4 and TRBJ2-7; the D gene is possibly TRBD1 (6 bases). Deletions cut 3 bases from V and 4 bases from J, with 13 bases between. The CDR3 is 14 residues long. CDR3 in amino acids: CASSFRAGVYEQYF. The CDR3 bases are TGTGCCAGCAGTTTTAGGGCAGGGGTTTACGAGCAGTACTTC.

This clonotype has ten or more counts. CDR3 loop: CASSPQGGAEAFF. The CDR3 region has the DNA TGTGCCAGCAGCCCCCAGGGAGGGGCTGAAGCTTTCTTT. The chain is built from TRBV7-3 and TRBJ1-1; TRBD1 might be the D (5 bases). Germline loops: CDR1 SGHTA, CDR2 FQGTGA. This CDR3 contains 13 residues. The germline V and J ends were trimmed by 5 bases and 6 bases, with 13 bases remaining between them.

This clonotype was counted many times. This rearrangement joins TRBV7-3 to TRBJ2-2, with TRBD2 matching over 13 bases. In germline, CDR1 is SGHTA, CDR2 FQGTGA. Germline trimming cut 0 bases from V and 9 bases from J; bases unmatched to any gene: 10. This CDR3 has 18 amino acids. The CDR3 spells CASSLTPTSGRGNRELFF. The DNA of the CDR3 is TGTGCCAGCAGCTTAACGCCCACTAGCGGGAGGGGGAACAGGGAGCTGTTTTTT.

CDR3 coding DNA: TGTGCCAGCAGCCTAGGAAGGGGCCTTTATCATTCACCCCTCCACTTT. This codes for CASSLGRGLYHSPLHF. J is TRBJ1-6 and V is TRBV7-6; maybe TRBD1 (5 bases). This CDR3 is built from 16 residues. Trimming cost V 5 bases and J 8 bases, with 19 bases left between them. Germline V gene data show CDR1 as SGHVS and CDR2 as FNYEAQ.

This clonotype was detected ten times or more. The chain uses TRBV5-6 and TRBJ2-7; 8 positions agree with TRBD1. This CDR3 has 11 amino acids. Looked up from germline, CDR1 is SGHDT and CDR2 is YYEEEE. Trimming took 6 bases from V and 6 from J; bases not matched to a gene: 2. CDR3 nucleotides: TGTGCCAGCAACAGGGGGGCCGAGCAGTACTTC. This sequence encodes CASNRGAEQYF.

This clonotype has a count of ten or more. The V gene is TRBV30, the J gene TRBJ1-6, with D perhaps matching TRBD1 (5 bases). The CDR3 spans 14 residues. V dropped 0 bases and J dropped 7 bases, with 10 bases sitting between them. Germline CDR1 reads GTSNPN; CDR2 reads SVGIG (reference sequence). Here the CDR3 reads CAWSVKRDNSPLHF. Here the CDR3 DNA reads TGTGCCTGGAGTGTGAAAAGGGACAATTCACCCCTCCACTTT.

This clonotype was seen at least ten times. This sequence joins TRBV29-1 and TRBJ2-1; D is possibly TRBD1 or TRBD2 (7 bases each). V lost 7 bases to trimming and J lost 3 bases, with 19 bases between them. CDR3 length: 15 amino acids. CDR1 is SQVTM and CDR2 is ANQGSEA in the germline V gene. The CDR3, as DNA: TGCAGCGCCCGAAAGGGGGCTAGCGGCTACAATGAGCAGTTCTTC. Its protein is CSARKGASGYNEQFF.

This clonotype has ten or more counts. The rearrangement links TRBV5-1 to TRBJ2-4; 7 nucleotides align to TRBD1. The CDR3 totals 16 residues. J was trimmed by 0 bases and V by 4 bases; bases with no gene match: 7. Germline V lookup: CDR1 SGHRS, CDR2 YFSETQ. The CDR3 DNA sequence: TGCGCCAGCAGCCCAGGACAGGTACTAGCCAAAAACATTCAGTACTTC. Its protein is CASSPGQVLAKNIQYF.

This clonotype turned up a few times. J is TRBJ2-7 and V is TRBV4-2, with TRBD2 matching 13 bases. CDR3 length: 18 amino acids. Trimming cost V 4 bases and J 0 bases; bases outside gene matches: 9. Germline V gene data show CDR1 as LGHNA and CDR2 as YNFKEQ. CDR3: CASSRGTSGIPSSYEQYF. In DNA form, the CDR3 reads TGTGCCAGCAGCCGGGGGACTAGCGGGATCCCTTCCTCCTACGAGCAGTACTTC.

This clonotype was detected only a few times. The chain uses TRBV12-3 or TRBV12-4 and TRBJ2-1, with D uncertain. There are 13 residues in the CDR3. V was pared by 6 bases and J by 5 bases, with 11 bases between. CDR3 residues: CASSDRSNNEQFF. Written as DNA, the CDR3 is TGTGCCAGCAGCGATCGGAGTAACAATGAGCAGTTCTTC.

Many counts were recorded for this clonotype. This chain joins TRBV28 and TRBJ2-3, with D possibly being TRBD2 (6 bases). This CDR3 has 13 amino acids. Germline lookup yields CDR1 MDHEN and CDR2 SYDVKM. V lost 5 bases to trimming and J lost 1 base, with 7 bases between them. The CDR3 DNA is TGTGCCAGCAGTGGAGGGGGCACAGATACGCAGTATTTT. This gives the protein CASSGGGTDTQYF.

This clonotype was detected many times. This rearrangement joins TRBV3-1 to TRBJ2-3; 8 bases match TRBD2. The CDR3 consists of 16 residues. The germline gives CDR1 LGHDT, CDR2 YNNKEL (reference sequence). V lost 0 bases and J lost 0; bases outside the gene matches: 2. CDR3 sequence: CASSQDSGGSTDTQYF. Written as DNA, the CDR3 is TGTGCCAGCAGCCAAGACAGCGGGGGTAGCACAGATACGCAGTATTTT.